This TCR beta chain was documented in a study of cytomegalovirus exposure and HLA in healthy donors. Germline V gene data show CDR1 as KGHSH and CDR2 as LQKENI. Between the trimmed V and J ends, which lost 1 base and 3 bases, there was a span of 12 bases. The CDR3 length is 15 residues. Healthy bone marrow donors made up the cohort. Vbeta (60) and Jbeta (13) primers were used in the PCR. Sequencing used immunoSEQ multiplex PCR; TCRdb keeps in-frame clones, though not all of them. The table includes about 150,000 clones, approximately 60% detected once. This receptor was identified in an older woman in good health and CMV-seropositive. Material: PBMCs. The chain links TRBV18 to TRBJ1-1, with a weak D call TRBD1 (5 bases). CDR3 nucleotides: TGTGCCAGCTCACCACAGGGGCAGACGGACACTGAAGCTTTCTTT. Translating gives CASSPQGQTDTEAFF. The full variable domain, with the rest looked up from reference TRBV18 and TRBJ1-1, is NAGVMQNPRHLVRRRGQEARLRCSPMKGHSHVYWYRQLPEEGLKFMVYLQKENIIDESGMPKERFSAEFPKEGPSILRIQQVVRGDSAAYFCASSPQGQTDTEAFFGQGTRLTVV.